One sample yielded the 27 T cell receptor beta chains listed below, sequenced in a study of Tregs in tolerant kidney transplant recipients. TCRdb keeps only in-frame clones here, not all; method: immunoSEQ multiplex PCR. This sample carries 90,000 to 120,000 clones, 90% of them seen once, and the ten largest clones take around 0.35%. This specimen was CD4+ T cells from blood, taken before the transplant. These receptor sequences come from a human donor who received a combined kidney and bone marrow transplant.

The CDR3, as DNA: TGTGCCAGCAGCGAAGACAGGCCCAACCCTAACTATGGCTACACCTTC. Protein sequence: CASSEDRPNPNYGYTF. The chain uses TRBV16 and TRBJ1-2, with D perhaps TRBD1 (6 bases). Trimming shortened V by 5 bases and J by 0 bases, and 16 bases separated the two germline ends. The CDR3 is 16 amino acids. From germline, CDR1 is KGHSY and CDR2 FQNENV.

V is TRBV10-3 and J is TRBJ2-7; 7 bases are shared with TRBD1. Losses at the gene ends were 3 bases for V and 2 bases for J; bases not matched to a gene: 4. CDR1 ENHRY and CDR2 SYGVKD come from the germline V gene. The CDR3 runs 14 residues. The CDR3 bases are TGTGCCATCAGTGACAGGGGGAACGCCTACGAGCAGTACTTC. Its protein is CAISDRGNAYEQYF.

Only one count was recorded for this clone. The chain recombines TRBV28 with TRBJ2-4; D unclear. The CDR3 contains 13 residues. The V and J ends lost 8 bases and 3 bases respectively, with 11 bases between them. Germline V gene sequence: CDR1 MDHEN, CDR2 SYDVKM. The CDR3 sequence: CASRTYLKNIQYF. CDR3 bases: TGTGCCAGCCGCACCTACCTCAAAAACATTCAGTACTTC. The complete variable domain, with remaining parts taken from reference TRBV28 and TRBJ2-4, reads DVKVTQSSRYLVKRTGEKVFLECVQDMDHENMFWYRQDPGLGLRLIYFSYDVKMKEKGDIPEGYSVSREKKERFSLILESASTNQTSMYLCASRTYLKNIQYFGAGTRLSVL.

The CDR3 protein is CASSGTVGNTIYF. The CDR3 region has the DNA TGTGCCAGCAGCGGGACAGTCGGAAACACCATATATTTT. This chain joins TRBV27 and TRBJ1-3; 7 nucleotides line up with TRBD1. Per the germline V gene, CDR1 is MNHEY and CDR2 is SMNVEV (reference sequence). CDR3 length: 13 amino acids. V was clipped by 6 bases and J by 4 bases; unmatched bases: 3.

The chain links TRBV7-6 to TRBJ2-1; 8 bases line up with TRBD1. The CDR3 sequence is 17 residues long. Germline loops: CDR1 SGHVS, CDR2 FNYEAQ. Trimming cost V 2 bases and J 5 bases; bases outside gene matches: 11. In DNA form, the CDR3 reads TGTGCCAGCAGCTTATCCGTCGGGACAGGTGGGAACAATGAGCAGTTCTTC. It translates to CASSLSVGTGGNNEQFF.

The rearrangement uses TRBV28 and TRBJ1-2; tentatively, D is TRBD1 (5 bases). The CDR3 length is 15 residues. CDR1 is MDHEN and CDR2 is SYDVKM in the germline V gene. Deletions cut 5 bases from V and 3 bases from J, with 16 bases between. For the CDR3, the DNA is TGTGCCAGCAGTACTCAGGGACTGGCTCACTATGGCTACACCTTC. It yields the protein CASSTQGLAHYGYTF.

The V call is TRBV6-5, the J call TRBJ2-7; possibly TRBD2 for D (5 bases). Per germline, CDR1 MNHEY and CDR2 SVGAGI. The length of the CDR3 is 11 residues. Trimming pared 5 bases from V and 3 bases from J, leaving 5 bases between. CDR3 in DNA: TGTGCCAGCAGTCGGGGCTACGAGCAGTACTTC. Translating it yields CASSRGYEQYF.

This chain connects TRBV6-5 to TRBJ2-7; TRBD1 agrees at 7 bases. Germline values: CDR1 MNHEY, CDR2 SVGAGI. V shed 6 bases, J shed 6 bases, and the junction held 5 bases outside the gene matches. The CDR3 is made up of 12 amino acids. CDR3 nucleotide sequence: TGTGCCAGCAGAAGGACAGGACTCGAGCAGTACTTC. Residues: CASRRTGLEQYF.

This chain connects TRBV21-1 to TRBJ1-6. TRBV21-1 is classified as a pseudogene. The CDR3 is 17 residues long. The CDR3 loop is CASSKVGGSSYNSPLHF. CDR3 in DNA: TGTGCCAGCAGCAAAGTCGGCGGGAGCTCCTATAATTCACCCCTCCACTTT.

This CDR3 reads CATQTGSYGYTF. The CDR3 bases are TGTGCCACCCAGACAGGGTCCTATGGCTACACCTTC. This chain connects TRBV28 to TRBJ1-2, with TRBD1 identical over 7 bases. The CDR3 is 12 residues long. V was pared by 10 bases and J by 4 bases, with 6 bases of the junction left unmatched. Germline CDR1 is MDHEN and CDR2 is SYDVKM.

The rearrangement joins TRBV5-1 to TRBJ2-3; D is perhaps TRBD2 (5 bases). CDR1 and CDR2 from the germline V gene are SGHRS and YFSETQ. The CDR3 contains 15 residues. The germline V and J ends were trimmed by 0 bases and 1 base, with 9 bases remaining between them. The CDR3 sequence: CASSLDSRGTDTQYF. The CDR3 bases are TGCGCCAGCAGCTTGGACTCGCGGGGCACAGATACGCAGTATTTT.

V is TRBV12-5 and J is TRBJ2-5; D perhaps matches TRBD1 (5 bases). CDR3 size: 12 residues. The V gene's germline CDR1 is LGHNT and CDR2 FRNRAP. Trimming shortened V by 0 bases and J by 6 bases, and 5 bases separated the two germline ends. In DNA form, the CDR3 reads TGTGCTAGTGGTTTGGTGGGGCAGACCCAGTACTTC. This translates into CASGLVGQTQYF.

V is TRBV7-2 and J is TRBJ2-3; 8 bases match TRBD2. The junction had 13 bases not matched to a gene; V was cut back by 5 bases and J by 0 bases. Germline V gene lookup returns CDR1 SGHTA and CDR2 FQGNSA. The CDR3 totals 18 residues. In DNA, the CDR3 is TGTGCCAGCAGCACCCCTCGGGGGGGCGACCCTAGCACAGATACGCAGTATTTT. Translated, it gives CASSTPRGGDPSTDTQYF.

The gene calls are TRBV5-1 and TRBJ2-7; D possibly corresponds to TRBD1 (6 bases). CDR1 SGHRS and CDR2 YFSETQ come from the germline V gene. V lost 4 bases to trimming and J lost 4 bases, with 15 bases between them. The CDR3 runs to 14 residues. As DNA, the CDR3 is TGCGCCAGCAGCATGGGACGCCAGGGGTACGAGCAGTACTTC. Translation gives CASSMGRQGYEQYF.

CDR3 bases: TGTGCCAGCAGGTCCCGACAGGACCGGCAGCCCCAGCATTTT. It specifies CASRSRQDRQPQHF. V gene TRBV2 combines with J gene TRBJ1-5, with a tentative D call TRBD1 (6 bases). The CDR3 covers 14 residues. V was shortened by 6 bases and J by 7 bases, with 16 bases between the two germline ends. Germline lookup yields CDR1 SNHLY and CDR2 FYNNEI.

J is TRBJ2-7 and V is TRBV10-3; 7 bases fit TRBD2. Germline values: CDR1 ENHRY, CDR2 SYGVKD. The CDR3 has 14 residues. Germline trimming cut 1 base from V and 6 bases from J; bases unmatched to any gene: 6. The DNA for the CDR3 is TGTGCCATCAGTGAGTTCGGCTCGGGGGGCGAGCAGTACTTC. Its translation is CAISEFGSGGEQYF.

This chain links TRBV5-6 with TRBJ1-1; no definite D call. V was trimmed by 0 bases and J by 5 bases, leaving 8 bases between them. Germline V gene lookup returns CDR1 SGHDT and CDR2 YYEEEE. The CDR3 contains 13 residues. The CDR3, as DNA: TGTGCCAGCAGCTTGGCTGTGGAGACTGAAGCTTTCTTT. Its translation: CASSLAVETEAFF.

V gene TRBV6-4 combines with J gene TRBJ1-2; the D gene is possibly TRBD1 (6 bases). V was trimmed by 2 bases and J by 4 bases, leaving 11 bases between them. Per the germline V gene, CDR1 is MRHNA and CDR2 is SNTAGT. The CDR3 has 14 residues. The CDR3 sequence is CASSDTQGSYGYTF. The CDR3 nucleotides read TGTGCCAGCAGTGACACACAGGGATCCTATGGCTACACCTTC.

The chain is built from TRBV19 and TRBJ1-1, with no clear D. Deletions cut 1 base from V and 6 bases from J, with 6 bases between. The length of the CDR3 is 12 residues. Germline assignment: CDR1 LNHDA and CDR2 SQIVND (reference sequence). The CDR3 protein is CASSIGPAEAFF. CDR3 DNA: TGTGCCAGTAGTATAGGTCCAGCTGAAGCTTTCTTT.

This chain connects TRBV5-1 to TRBJ2-7; 14 bases agree with TRBD2. This CDR3 spans 15 amino acids. The V gene end was trimmed by 6 bases and the J gene end by 4 bases; junction bases not matched to a gene: 6. In germline, CDR1 is SGHRS, CDR2 YFSETQ. CDR3 sequence reads: CASKGTSGSGYEQYF. CDR3 DNA: TGCGCCAGCAAGGGGACTAGCGGGAGTGGGTACGAGCAGTACTTC.

The V call is TRBV19, the J call TRBJ1-4; the D gene is possibly TRBD1 (5 bases). Germline CDR1 is LNHDA and CDR2 is SQIVND (reference sequence). Trimming left V 3 bases short and J 0 bases short, with 8 bases between. CDR3 length: 15 amino acids. The CDR3 DNA reads as TGTGCCAGTAGTATCCAGGGTACAACTAATGAAAAACTGTTTTTT. Encoded protein: CASSIQGTTNEKLFF.

The genes are TRBV5-4 and TRBJ2-7, with D possibly TRBD2 on 6 matching bases. The CDR3 loop spans 15 amino acids. Germline CDR1 reads SGHNT; CDR2 reads YYREEE (reference sequence). V was shortened by 4 bases and J by 2 bases, with 16 bases between the two germline ends. CDR3: CASSDTGTRPYEQYF. CDR3 sequence (DNA): TGTGCCAGCAGCGATACCGGGACTCGGCCCTACGAGCAGTACTTC. Full variable domain (outside the CDR3, taken from reference TRBV5-4 and TRBJ2-7): ETGVTQSPTHLIKTRGQQVTLRCSSQSGHNTVSWYQQALGQGPQFIFQYYREEENGRGNFPPRFSGLQFPNYSSELNVNALELDDSALYLCASSDTGTRPYEQYFGPGTRLTVT.

This clone appeared a single time. The chain combines TRBV28 with TRBJ2-2; maybe TRBD1 (5 bases). This CDR3 has 13 amino acids. From germline, CDR1 is MDHEN and CDR2 SYDVKM. The V gene lost 10 bases and the J gene lost 6 bases, with 15 bases spanning the gap. DNA for the CDR3: TGTGCCAAATTTCGTCAGGGCCCCGGGGAGCTGTTTTTT. Its translation: CAKFRQGPGELFF.

V is TRBV25-1 and J is TRBJ2-7, with a tentative D call TRBD1 (5 bases). V lost 3 bases, J lost 2 bases, and 17 bases lay in between. The CDR3 is made up of 16 amino acids. CDR1 is MGHDK, CDR2 SYGVNS, per germline. CDR3 bases: TGTGCCAGCAGTGACCATTTGGCAGGGAAAGCCTACGAGCAGTACTTC. It specifies CASSDHLAGKAYEQYF.

The V gene is TRBV10-2, the J gene TRBJ2-3; TRBD2 aligns across 10 bases. Germline V gene sequence: CDR1 WSHSY, CDR2 SAAADI. The CDR3 contains 15 residues. The ends lost 5 bases at V and 3 bases at J; junction bases unmatched: 5. CDR3 residues: CASSTLAGVTDTQYF. Here the CDR3 DNA reads TGCGCCAGCAGTACCCTAGCGGGGGTGACAGATACGCAGTATTTT.

This clone occurred once. The chain combines TRBV19 with TRBJ1-4, with D unresolved. V was cut by 2 bases and J by 6 bases, with 10 bases left in between. Germline lookup yields CDR1 LNHDA and CDR2 SQIVND (reference sequence). The CDR3 totals 14 residues. Written as DNA, the CDR3 is TGTGCCAGTAGTATACCGGGGAGGGATGAAAAACTGTTTTTT. Translation: CASSIPGRDEKLFF.

Only one count was recorded for this clone. The chain couples TRBV29-1 to TRBJ1-1; 8 nucleotides agree with TRBD1. CDR3 length: 17 residues. Losses at the gene ends were 5 bases for V and 5 bases for J; bases not matched to a gene: 19. Germline V gene lookup returns CDR1 SQVTM and CDR2 ANQGSEA. The CDR3 here is CSVCGDPGTGRKTEAFF. In DNA, the CDR3 is TGCAGCGTTTGCGGGGACCCCGGGACAGGTAGGAAGACTGAAGCTTTCTTT.